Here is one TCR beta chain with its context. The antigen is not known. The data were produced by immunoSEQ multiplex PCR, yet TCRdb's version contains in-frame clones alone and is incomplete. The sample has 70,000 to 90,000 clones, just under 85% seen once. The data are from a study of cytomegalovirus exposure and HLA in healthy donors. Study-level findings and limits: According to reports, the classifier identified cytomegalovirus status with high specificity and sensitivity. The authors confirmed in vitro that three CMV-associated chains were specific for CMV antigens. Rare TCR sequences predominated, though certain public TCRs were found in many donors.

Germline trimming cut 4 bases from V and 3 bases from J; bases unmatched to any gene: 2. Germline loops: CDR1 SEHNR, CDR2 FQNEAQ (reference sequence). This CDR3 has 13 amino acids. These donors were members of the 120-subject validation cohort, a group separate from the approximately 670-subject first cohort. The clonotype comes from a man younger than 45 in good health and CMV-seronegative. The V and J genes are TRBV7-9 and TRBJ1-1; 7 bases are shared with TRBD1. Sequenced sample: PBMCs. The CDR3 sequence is CASSSQGDTEAFF. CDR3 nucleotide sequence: TGTGCCAGCAGCTCTCAGGGGGACACTGAAGCTTTCTTT.